This TCR beta chain was captured in a study of cytomegalovirus exposure and HLA in healthy donors. Study-wide results and caveats: Judged likely to be a sequencing artifact was a cluster of highly shared sequence variants.

This clone turned up a few times. The antigen is not known. PCR was performed using 60 Vbeta and 13 Jbeta primers. The protocol was immunoSEQ multiplex PCR, while the TCRdb copy is restricted to in-frame clones and leaves out a portion. The table lists about 150,000 clones, 60% to 85% of them singletons. The CDR3 spans 14 residues. Germline V gives CDR1 KGHSH, CDR2 LQKENI. Between the trimmed V and J ends, which lost 6 bases and 2 bases, there was a span of 11 bases. The chain is built from TRBV18 and TRBJ1-5, with a weak D call TRBD1 (5 bases). The TCR sequence derives from a man aged 40-49 years in good health and CMV-seropositive. The sequencing input was PBMCs. Written as DNA, the CDR3 is TGTGCCAGCTCGTTGGGAGGGGGCAATCAGCCCCAGCATTTT. Its protein is CASSLGGGNQPQHF.